This TCR beta chain was identified in a study of T cells in Graves' hyperthyroidism and ophthalmopathy. RNA transcripts yielded amplified TCR beta CDR3 regions. Using the HTBI primer set, a first-round RT-PCR was run on the TCR CDR3. TCRdb independently ran MiXCR on the multiplex PCR reads; one entry per CDR3 protein. The table lists 300,000 or so distinct CDR3 sequences, roughly a fifth of them singletons. The hyperthyroidism patients had all been newly diagnosed, and their disease duration was under 2 months. Their ages ranged from 18 to 65 years. PBMCs were obtained from approximately 10 ml fresh peripheral blood. Germline V gene data show CDR1 as DFQATT and CDR2 as SNEGSKA (reference sequence). Trimming cost V 3 bases and J 1 base, with 6 bases left between them. The CDR3 length is 12 residues.

Sequencing was carried out using blood. This TCR came from a woman aged 50 to 60 with Graves' hyperthyroidism. This sequence joins TRBV20-1 and TRBJ1-1; D remains unclear. The CDR3 loop reads CSASKGNTEAFF. The CDR3 nucleotides read TGCAGTGCTAGCAAGGGGAACACTGAAGCTTTCTTT.